This T cell receptor (beta chain) came from a study of CD8 T cells in Susac syndrome. Reverse transcription used roughly 0.45 to 1 ug RNA and random hexamers. From the immunoSEQ multiplex PCR reads, TCRdb called clonotypes with MiXCR, one entry per CDR3 protein. The sample has about 60,000 distinct CDR3 sequences, around 90% seen once. Germline trimming cut 7 bases from V and 3 bases from J; bases unmatched to any gene: 8. Germline loops: CDR1 SNHLY, CDR2 FYNNEI. The CDR3 totals 14 residues. Sequencing was done on a sample of CD8+ T cells from PBMCs. The source of this sequence is a human donor in good health. The gene calls are TRBV2 and TRBJ2-7, with 8 bases lining up with TRBD2. The CDR3 DNA is TGTGCCAGCAACCCAGCGGGGGACGGCTACGAGCAGTACTTC. Encoded protein: CASNPAGDGYEQYF.